The T cell receptor beta chain under discussion was sequenced for a study of CD8 T cells in Susac syndrome (dated by TCRdb to between 2019 and 2020). Background for the entire study: The study used repertoire sequencing to test whether antigen drove CD8+ T cell activation and differentiation in Susac syndrome. CD8+ T cell repertoire clonality was compared between some 12 healthy donors, approximately 14 Susac syndrome patients and approximately 15 multiple sclerosis patients. Summary of the overall study and its limitations: The TCR sequencing and HLA analysis was acknowledged to have included a relatively small number of individuals.

RNA was extracted using the RNeasy kit, and roughly 0.45 to 1 ug of the RNA was reverse transcribed with random hexamers. The immunoSEQ multiplex PCR assay, covering 54 Vbeta and 13 Jbeta segments, was used to amplify TCR beta CDR3 regions. PCR amplification bias was corrected by using a synthetic template baseline for primer optimization and computational correction. Per the authors' processing: Only productive sequences were kept, with reads annotated to V, D and J genes according to IMGT and analyzed in immunoSEQ Analyzer. Clonality was computed as one minus Shannon entropy normalized by log2 of the number of productive unique sequences. For each patient and control, public and private clones were evaluated within the 100 most prevalent clones. Clones were defined as Susac-specific if absent from the healthy and MS cohorts, from under 1,200 published viral clones and from other ImmuneACCESS disease sequences. Clones were called with MiXCR by TCRdb after fastp trimmed the public reads at Q25, and only in-frame beta chains were retained. Each CDR3 protein gets just one entry, which takes the most common genes and DNA from the rows behind it. TCRdb, rather than the study authors, made the V and J calls. The sample data list hundreds of thousands of distinct CDR3 sequences, and around 85% of these were observed just once. The ten largest clones add up to approximately 0.12% of the sample.

The CDR3, from cysteine to phenylalanine, totals 12 residues. CDR3 DNA is the only sequence kept; it has 36 bases, read in frame from the first base. At the junction V is shortened by 3 bases and J by 6 bases, with 6 bases in between. Peripheral blood CD8+ and CD4+ T cells from healthy donors, Susac syndrome patients and multiple sclerosis patients were profiled by high-throughput TCR beta sequencing. Treatment-naive patients with stable or active relapsing-remitting disease fulfilling revised McDonald criteria were used as multiple sclerosis controls. Bulk CD8+ and CD4+ T cells were purified by magnetic negative isolation, while CD8+ TEMRA cells were enriched using FACS. Blood was drawn into EDTA tubes, processed within 24 hours, and PBMCs were isolated by density gradient centrifugation. PBMCs destined for TCR sequencing were cryopreserved in liquid nitrogen and later thawed in a 37 °C water bath. The sorted or isolated CD4+, CD8+ and CD8+ TEMRA cells had a purity of 90% or higher.

Details on this clonotype: The antigen this receptor binds is unknown. Base qualities were left out, and no much larger clone turns up one base away.

Material: CD8+ T cells from PBMCs. The source is a human donor with multiple sclerosis. Recombination connected TRBV12-3 or TRBV12-4 to TRBJ2-4; the D gene lacks a confident call. The sequenced DNA is TGTGCCAGCAGTTTGAACATAAACATTCAGTACTTC. It translates to CASSLNINIQYF.